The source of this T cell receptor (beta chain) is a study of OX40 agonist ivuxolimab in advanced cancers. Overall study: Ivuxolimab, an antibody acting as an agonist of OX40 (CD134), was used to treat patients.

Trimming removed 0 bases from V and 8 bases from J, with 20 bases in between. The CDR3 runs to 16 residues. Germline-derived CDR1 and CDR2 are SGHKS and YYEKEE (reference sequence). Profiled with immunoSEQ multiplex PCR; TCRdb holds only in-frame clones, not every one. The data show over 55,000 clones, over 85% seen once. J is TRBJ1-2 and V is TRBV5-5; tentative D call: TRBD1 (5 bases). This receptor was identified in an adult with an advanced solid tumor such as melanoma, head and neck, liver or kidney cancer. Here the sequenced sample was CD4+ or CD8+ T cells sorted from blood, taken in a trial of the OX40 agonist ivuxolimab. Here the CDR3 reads CASSLAGELGTRGYTF. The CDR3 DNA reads TGTGCCAGCAGCTTGGCCGGCGAATTGGGGACCCGGGGCTACACCTTC.